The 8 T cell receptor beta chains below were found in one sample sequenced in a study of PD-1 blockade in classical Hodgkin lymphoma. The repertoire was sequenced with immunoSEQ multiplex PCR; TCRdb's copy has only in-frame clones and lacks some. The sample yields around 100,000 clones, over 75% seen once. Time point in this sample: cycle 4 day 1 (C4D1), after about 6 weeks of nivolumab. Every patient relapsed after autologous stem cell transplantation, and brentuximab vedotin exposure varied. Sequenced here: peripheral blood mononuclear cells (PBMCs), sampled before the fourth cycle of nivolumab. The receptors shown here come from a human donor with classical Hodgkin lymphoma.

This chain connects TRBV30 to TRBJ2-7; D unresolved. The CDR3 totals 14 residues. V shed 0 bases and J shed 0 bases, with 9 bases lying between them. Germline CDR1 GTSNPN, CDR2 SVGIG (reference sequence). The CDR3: CAWSVLPSSYEQYF. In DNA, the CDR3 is TGTGCCTGGAGTGTCTTGCCGAGCTCCTACGAGCAGTACTTC.

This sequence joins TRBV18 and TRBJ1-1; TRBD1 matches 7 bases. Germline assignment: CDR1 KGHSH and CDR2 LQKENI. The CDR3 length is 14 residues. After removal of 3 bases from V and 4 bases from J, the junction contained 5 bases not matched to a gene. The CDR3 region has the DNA TGTGCCAGCTCACCCGAGGGACAGACCACTGAAGCTTTCTTT. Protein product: CASSPEGQTTEAFF.

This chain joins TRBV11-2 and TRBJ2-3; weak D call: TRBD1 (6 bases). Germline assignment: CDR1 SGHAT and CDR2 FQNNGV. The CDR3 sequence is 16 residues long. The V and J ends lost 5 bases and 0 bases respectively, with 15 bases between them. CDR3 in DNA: TGTGCCAGCAGCCGACAGGTTAAAGCTAGCACAGATACGCAGTATTTT. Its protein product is CASSRQVKASTDTQYF.

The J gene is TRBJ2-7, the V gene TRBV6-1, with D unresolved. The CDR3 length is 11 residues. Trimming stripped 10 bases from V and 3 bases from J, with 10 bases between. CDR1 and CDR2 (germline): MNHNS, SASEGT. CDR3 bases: TGTGCCACCAGGCGAGGCTACGAGCAGTACTTC. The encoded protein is CATRRGYEQYF.

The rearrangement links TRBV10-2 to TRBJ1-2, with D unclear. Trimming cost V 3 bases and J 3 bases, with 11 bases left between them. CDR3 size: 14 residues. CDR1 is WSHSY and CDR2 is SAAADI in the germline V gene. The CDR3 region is CASSDRRSDYGYTF. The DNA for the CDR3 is TGCGCCAGCAGTGACCGTAGATCCGACTATGGCTACACCTTC.

For the CDR3, the DNA is TGTGCCAGCAGCAAAAGATGGGGGGGAGAAGCTGGAAACACCATATATTTT. This gives the protein CASSKRWGGEAGNTIYF. The V and J genes are TRBV21-1 and TRBJ1-3. TRBV21-1 is described as a pseudogene. The CDR3 runs 17 residues.

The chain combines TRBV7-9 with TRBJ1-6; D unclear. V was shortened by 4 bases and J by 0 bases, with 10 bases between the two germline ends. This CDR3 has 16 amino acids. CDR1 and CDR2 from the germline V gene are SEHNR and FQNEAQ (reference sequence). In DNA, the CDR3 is TGTGCCAGCAGCTCGGAAACACCCTCCTATAATTCACCCCTCCACTTT. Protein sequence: CASSSETPSYNSPLHF.

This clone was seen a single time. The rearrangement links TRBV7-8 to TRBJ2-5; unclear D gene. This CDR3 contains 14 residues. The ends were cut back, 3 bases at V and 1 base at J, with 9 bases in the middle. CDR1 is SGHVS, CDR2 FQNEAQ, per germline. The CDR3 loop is CASSFRRSQETQYF. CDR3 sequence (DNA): TGTGCCAGCAGCTTTCGGCGGTCCCAAGAGACCCAGTACTTC.